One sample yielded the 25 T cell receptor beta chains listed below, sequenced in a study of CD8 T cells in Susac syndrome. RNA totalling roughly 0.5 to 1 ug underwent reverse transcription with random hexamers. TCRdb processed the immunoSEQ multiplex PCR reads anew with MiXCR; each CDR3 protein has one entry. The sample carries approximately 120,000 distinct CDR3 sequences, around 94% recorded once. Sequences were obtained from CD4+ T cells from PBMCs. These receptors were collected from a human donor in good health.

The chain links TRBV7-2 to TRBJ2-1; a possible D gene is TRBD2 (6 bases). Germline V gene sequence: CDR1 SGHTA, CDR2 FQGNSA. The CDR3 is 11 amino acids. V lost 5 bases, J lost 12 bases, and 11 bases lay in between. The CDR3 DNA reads TGTGCCAGCAGCCCCCGGGACTGGCAGTTCTTC. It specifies CASSPRDWQFF.

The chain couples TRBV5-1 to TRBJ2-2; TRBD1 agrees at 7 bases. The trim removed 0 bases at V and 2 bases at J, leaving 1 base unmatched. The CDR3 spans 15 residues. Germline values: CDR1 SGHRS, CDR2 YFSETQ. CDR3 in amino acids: CASSLDRGNTGELFF. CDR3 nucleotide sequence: TGCGCCAGCAGCTTGGACAGGGGTAACACCGGGGAGCTGTTTTTT.

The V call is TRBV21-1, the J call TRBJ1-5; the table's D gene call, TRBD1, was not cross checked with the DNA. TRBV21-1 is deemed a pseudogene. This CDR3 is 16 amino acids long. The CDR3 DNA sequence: TGTGCCAGCAGCCTCCGACAGGCATCAAGAAATCAGCCCCAGCATTTT. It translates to CASSLRQASRNQPQHF.

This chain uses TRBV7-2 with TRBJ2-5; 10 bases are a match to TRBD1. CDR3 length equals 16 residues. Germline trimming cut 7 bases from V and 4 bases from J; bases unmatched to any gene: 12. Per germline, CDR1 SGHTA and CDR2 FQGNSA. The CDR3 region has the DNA TGTGCCAGCACCCTATCAGGACAGGGGGTTGGAGAGACCCAGTACTTC. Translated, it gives CASTLSGQGVGETQYF.

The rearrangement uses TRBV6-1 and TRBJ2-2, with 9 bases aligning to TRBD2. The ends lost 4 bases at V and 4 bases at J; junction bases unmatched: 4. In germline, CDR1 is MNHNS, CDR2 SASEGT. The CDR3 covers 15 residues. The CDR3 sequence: CASSGGGAPTGELFF. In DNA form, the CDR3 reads TGTGCCAGCAGTGGCGGGGGGGCACCCACCGGGGAGCTGTTTTTT.

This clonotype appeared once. This CDR3 is CASSSPSAGERTEAFF. CDR3 coding DNA: TGTGCCAGCAGCTCCCCCTCGGCAGGGGAGCGGACTGAAGCTTTCTTT. This rearrangement joins TRBV7-9 to TRBJ1-1, with D possibly matching TRBD1 (6 bases). Germline V gives CDR1 SEHNR, CDR2 FQNEAQ (reference sequence). The CDR3 has 16 amino acids. V was cut by 4 bases and J by 5 bases, with 20 bases left in between.

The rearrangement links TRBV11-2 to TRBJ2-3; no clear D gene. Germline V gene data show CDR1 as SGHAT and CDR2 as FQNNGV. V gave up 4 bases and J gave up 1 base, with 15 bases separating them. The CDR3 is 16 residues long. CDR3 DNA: TGTGCCAGCAGCTCCCCGAAGGGCGGACGCACAGATACGCAGTATTTT. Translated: CASSSPKGGRTDTQYF.

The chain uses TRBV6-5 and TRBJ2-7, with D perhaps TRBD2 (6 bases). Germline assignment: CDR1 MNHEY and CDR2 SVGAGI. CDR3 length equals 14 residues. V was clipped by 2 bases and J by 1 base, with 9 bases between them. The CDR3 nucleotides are TGTGCCAGCAGTTACGGGACTCTATCCTACGAGCAGTACTTC. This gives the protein CASSYGTLSYEQYF.

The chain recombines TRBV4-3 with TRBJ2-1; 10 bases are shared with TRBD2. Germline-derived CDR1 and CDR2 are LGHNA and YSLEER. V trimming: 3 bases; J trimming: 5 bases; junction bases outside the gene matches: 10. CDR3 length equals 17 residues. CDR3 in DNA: TGCGCCAGCAGCCATTACAGGGGCAGCGGGAGGGACAATGAGCAGTTCTTC. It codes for CASSHYRGSGRDNEQFF.

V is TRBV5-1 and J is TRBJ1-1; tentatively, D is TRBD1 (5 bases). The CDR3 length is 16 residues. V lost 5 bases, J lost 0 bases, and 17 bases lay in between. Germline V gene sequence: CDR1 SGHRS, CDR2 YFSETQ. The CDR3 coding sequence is TGCGCCAGCAGGCCAGAGGGGCATAACGTGAACACTGAAGCTTTCTTT. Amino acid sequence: CASRPEGHNVNTEAFF.

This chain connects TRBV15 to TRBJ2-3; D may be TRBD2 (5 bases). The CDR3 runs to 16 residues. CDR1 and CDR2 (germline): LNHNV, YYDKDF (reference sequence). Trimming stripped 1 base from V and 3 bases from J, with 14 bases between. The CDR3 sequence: CATSRAGEISTDTQYF. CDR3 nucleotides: TGTGCCACCAGCAGAGCCGGGGAAATAAGTACAGATACGCAGTATTTT.

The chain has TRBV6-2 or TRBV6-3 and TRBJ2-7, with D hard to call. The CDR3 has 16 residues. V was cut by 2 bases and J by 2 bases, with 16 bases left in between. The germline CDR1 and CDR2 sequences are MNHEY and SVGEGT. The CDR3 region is CASSYQDARHPYEQYF. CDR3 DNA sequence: TGTGCCAGCAGTTACCAGGATGCGAGACATCCCTACGAGCAGTACTTC.

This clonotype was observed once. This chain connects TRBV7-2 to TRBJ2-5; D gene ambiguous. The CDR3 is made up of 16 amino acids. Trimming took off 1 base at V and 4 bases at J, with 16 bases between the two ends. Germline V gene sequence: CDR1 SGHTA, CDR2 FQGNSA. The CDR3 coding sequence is TGTGCCAGCAGCTTAGAAGGTCGGCGGAGATTAGAGACCCAGTACTTC. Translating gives CASSLEGRRRLETQYF. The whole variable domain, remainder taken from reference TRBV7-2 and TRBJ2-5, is GAGVSQSPSNKVTEKGKDVELRCDPISGHTALYWYRQSLGQGLEFLIYFQGNSAPDKSGLPSDRFSAERTGGSVSTLTIQRTQQEDSAVYLCASSLEGRRRLETQYFGPGTRLLVL.

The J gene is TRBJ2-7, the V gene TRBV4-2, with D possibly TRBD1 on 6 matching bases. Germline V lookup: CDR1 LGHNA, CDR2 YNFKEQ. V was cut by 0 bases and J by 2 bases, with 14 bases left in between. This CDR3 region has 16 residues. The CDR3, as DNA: TGTGCCAGCAGCCAAGAGGGTGGACAGATTACCTACGAGCAGTACTTC. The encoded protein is CASSQEGGQITYEQYF.

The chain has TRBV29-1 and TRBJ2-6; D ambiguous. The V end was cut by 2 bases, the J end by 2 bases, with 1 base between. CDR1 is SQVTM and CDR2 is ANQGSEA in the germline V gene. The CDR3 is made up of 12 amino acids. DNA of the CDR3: TGCAGCGTTGAAACTGGGGCCAACGTCCTGACTTTC. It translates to CSVETGANVLTF.

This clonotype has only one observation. CDR3 sequence reads: CASSPGDSNYGYTF. The DNA of the CDR3 is TGTGCCAGCAGTCCAGGGGATTCCAACTATGGCTACACCTTC. The J gene is TRBJ1-2, the V gene TRBV12-3 or TRBV12-4, with TRBD1 as a possible D gene (6 bases). The V end was cut by 5 bases, the J end by 2 bases, with 12 bases between. This CDR3 spans 14 amino acids.

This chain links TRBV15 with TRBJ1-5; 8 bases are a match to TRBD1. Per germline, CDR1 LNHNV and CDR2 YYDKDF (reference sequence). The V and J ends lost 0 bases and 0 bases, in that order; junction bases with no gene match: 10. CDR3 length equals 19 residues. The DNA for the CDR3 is TGTGCCACCAGCAGAGATCGGCCAGGACAGGGCATTAGCAATCAGCCCCAGCATTTT. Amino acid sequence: CATSRDRPGQGISNQPQHF.

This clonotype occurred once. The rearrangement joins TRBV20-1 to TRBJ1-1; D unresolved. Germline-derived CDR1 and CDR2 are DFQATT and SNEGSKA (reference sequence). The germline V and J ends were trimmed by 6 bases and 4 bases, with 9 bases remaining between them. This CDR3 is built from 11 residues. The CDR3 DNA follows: TGCAGTGCCAGCTCGGGCACTGAAGCTTTCTTT. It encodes CSASSGTEAFF.

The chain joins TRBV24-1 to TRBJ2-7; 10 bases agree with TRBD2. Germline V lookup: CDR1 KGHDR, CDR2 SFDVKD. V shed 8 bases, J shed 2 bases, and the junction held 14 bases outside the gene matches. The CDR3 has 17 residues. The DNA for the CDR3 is TGTGCCACCACTTCGTCGGCTTCGCTAGCGGGAGCCTACGAGCAGTACTTC. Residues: CATTSSASLAGAYEQYF.

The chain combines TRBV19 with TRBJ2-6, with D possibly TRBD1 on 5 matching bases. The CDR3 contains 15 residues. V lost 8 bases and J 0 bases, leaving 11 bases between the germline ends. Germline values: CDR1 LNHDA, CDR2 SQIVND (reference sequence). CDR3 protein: CASCRASSGANVLTF. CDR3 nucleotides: TGTGCCAGTTGCAGGGCCAGCTCTGGGGCCAACGTCCTGACTTTC.

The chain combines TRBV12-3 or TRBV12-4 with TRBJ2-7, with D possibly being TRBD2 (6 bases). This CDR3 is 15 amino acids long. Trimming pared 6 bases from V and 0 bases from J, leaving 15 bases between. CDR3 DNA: TGTGCCAGCAGCGATACTAGCCAGAACTCCTACGAGCAGTACTTC. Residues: CASSDTSQNSYEQYF.

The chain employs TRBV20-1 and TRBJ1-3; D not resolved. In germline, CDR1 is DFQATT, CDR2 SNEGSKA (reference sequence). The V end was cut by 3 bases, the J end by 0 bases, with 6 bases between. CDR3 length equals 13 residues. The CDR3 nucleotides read TGCAGTGCTAGCGAATCCTCTGGAAACACCATATATTTT. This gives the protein CSASESSGNTIYF.

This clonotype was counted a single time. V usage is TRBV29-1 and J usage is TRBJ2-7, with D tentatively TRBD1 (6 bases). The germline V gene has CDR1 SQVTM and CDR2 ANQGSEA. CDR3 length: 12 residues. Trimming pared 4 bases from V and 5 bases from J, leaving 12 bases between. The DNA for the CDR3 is TGCAGCGTTGGGCAGGGGACCAACGAGCAGTACTTC. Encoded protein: CSVGQGTNEQYF.

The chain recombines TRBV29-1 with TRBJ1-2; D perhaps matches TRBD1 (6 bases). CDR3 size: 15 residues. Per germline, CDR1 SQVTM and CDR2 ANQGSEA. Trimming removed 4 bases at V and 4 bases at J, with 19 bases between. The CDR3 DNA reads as TGCAGCGTTGGAGATTCCTACAGGGCCCTCTATGGCTACACCTTC. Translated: CSVGDSYRALYGYTF.

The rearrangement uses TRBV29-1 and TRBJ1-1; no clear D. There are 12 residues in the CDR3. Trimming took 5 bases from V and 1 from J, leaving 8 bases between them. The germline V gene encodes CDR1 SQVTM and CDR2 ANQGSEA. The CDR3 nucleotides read TGCAGCGTTCTACGGAGGAACACTGAAGCTTTCTTT. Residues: CSVLRRNTEAFF.